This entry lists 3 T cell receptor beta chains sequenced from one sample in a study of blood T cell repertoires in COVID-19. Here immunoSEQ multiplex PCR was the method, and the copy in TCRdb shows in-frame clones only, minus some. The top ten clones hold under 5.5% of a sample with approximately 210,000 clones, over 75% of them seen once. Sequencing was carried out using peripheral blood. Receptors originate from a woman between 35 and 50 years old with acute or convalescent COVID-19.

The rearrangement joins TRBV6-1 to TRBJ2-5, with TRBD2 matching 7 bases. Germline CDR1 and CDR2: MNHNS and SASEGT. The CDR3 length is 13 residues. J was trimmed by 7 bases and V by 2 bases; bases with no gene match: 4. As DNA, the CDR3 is TGTGCCAGCAGTGAACAGCGGGAAGGGACCCAGTACTTC. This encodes CASSEQREGTQYF.

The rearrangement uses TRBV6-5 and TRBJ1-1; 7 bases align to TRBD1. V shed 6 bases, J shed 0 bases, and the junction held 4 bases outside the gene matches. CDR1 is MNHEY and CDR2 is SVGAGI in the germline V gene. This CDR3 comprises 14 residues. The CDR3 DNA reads TGTGCCAGCAGCGTAACAGGGGTGAACACTGAAGCTTTCTTT. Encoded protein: CASSVTGVNTEAFF.

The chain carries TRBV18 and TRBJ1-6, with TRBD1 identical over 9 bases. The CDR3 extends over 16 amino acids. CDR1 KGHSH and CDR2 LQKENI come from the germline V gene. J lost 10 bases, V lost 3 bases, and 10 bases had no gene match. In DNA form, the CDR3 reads TGTGCCAGCTCACCCCCGGCGGGACAGGGTAAATCACCCCTCCACTTT. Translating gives CASSPPAGQGKSPLHF.